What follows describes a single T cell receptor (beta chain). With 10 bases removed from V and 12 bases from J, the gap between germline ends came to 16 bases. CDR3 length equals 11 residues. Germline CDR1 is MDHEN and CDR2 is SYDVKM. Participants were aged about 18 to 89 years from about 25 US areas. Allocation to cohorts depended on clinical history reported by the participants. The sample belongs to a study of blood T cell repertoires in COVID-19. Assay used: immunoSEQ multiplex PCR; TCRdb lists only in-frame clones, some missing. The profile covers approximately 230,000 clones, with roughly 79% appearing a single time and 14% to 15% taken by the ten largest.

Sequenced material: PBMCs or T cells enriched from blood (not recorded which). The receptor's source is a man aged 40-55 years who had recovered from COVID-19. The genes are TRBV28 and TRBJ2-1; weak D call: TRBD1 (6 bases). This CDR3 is CATQGSKWQFF. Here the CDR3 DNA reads TGTGCCACTCAGGGGTCTAAATGGCAGTTCTTC.